A single sample gave rise to the 3 T cell receptor beta chains below, sequenced in a study of T cell repertoires in aging, cancer and after chemotherapy. TRB rearrangements spanning V, D and J were amplified using mixed TRB-A/B primers. TCRdb re-called the multiplex PCR reads through MiXCR, storing one row per CDR3 protein. Seen here are under 9,500 distinct CDR3 sequences, 45% to 55% observed once, and the top ten hold around 20%. TCR beta rearrangements were amplified from peripheral blood genomic DNA. The sample was blood. These receptors originate from a human donor in good health.

The V gene is TRBV6-1, the J gene TRBJ1-2; D not resolved. The CDR3 length is 14 residues. CDR1 is MNHNS, CDR2 SASEGT, per germline. V gave up 5 bases and J gave up 4 bases, with 14 bases separating them. CDR3 in DNA: TGTGCCAGCAGTTACTCGACGGGTGGCTATGGCTACACCTTC. Encoded protein: CASSYSTGGYGYTF.

CDR3 sequence: CASGPTGTGELFF. The DNA of the CDR3 is TGTGCCAGCGGGCCGACAGGGACCGGGGAGCTGTTTTTT. The chain carries TRBV7-2 and TRBJ2-2, with 7 bases that match TRBD1. The germline V gene encodes CDR1 SGHTA and CDR2 FQGNSA. The CDR3 totals 13 residues. Germline trimming cut 8 bases from V and 5 bases from J; bases unmatched to any gene: 5.

The gene calls are TRBV7-2 and TRBJ1-1; the D gene is possibly TRBD1 (6 bases). Trimming removed 1 base from V and 0 bases from J, with 9 bases in between. CDR3 size: 15 residues. Germline loops: CDR1 SGHTA, CDR2 FQGNSA. CDR3 protein: CASSLEGGVNTEAFF. Here the CDR3 DNA reads TGTGCCAGCAGCTTAGAGGGGGGGGTGAACACTGAAGCTTTCTTT. The full variable domain, with the rest looked up from reference TRBV7-2 and TRBJ1-1, is GAGVSQSPSNKVTEKGKDVELRCDPISGHTALYWYRQSLGQGLEFLIYFQGNSAPDKSGLPSDRFSAERTGGSVSTLTIQRTQQEDSAVYLCASSLEGGVNTEAFFGQGTRLTVV.